This TCR beta chain was identified in a study of cytomegalovirus exposure and HLA in healthy donors. Study-level results: The listing of fewer than 200 TCR beta chains classed them as cytomegalovirus-associated. Association of a missense DCLRE1C variant with TCR beta V- and J-gene trimming was reported in a later analysis.

Note on this clone: No antigen is known for it.

The CDR3 contains 13 residues. Between the trimmed V and J ends, which lost 8 bases and 4 bases, there was a span of 14 bases. CDR1 is MNHNS, CDR2 SASEGT, per germline. PCR involved 60 Vbeta and 13 Jbeta primers. Repertoires were generated with immunoSEQ multiplex PCR, while TCRdb's copy carries only in-frame clones and drops some. The table records some 150,000 clones, about four fifths of them present only once. The rearrangement uses TRBV6-1 and TRBJ1-2, with unresolved D. The TCR sequence derives from a man younger than 35 in good health and CMV-seronegative. The sequencing sample was made of PBMCs. CDR3: CASGPPWAYGYTF. The CDR3 DNA is TGTGCCAGCGGTCCTCCGTGGGCCTATGGCTACACCTTC.